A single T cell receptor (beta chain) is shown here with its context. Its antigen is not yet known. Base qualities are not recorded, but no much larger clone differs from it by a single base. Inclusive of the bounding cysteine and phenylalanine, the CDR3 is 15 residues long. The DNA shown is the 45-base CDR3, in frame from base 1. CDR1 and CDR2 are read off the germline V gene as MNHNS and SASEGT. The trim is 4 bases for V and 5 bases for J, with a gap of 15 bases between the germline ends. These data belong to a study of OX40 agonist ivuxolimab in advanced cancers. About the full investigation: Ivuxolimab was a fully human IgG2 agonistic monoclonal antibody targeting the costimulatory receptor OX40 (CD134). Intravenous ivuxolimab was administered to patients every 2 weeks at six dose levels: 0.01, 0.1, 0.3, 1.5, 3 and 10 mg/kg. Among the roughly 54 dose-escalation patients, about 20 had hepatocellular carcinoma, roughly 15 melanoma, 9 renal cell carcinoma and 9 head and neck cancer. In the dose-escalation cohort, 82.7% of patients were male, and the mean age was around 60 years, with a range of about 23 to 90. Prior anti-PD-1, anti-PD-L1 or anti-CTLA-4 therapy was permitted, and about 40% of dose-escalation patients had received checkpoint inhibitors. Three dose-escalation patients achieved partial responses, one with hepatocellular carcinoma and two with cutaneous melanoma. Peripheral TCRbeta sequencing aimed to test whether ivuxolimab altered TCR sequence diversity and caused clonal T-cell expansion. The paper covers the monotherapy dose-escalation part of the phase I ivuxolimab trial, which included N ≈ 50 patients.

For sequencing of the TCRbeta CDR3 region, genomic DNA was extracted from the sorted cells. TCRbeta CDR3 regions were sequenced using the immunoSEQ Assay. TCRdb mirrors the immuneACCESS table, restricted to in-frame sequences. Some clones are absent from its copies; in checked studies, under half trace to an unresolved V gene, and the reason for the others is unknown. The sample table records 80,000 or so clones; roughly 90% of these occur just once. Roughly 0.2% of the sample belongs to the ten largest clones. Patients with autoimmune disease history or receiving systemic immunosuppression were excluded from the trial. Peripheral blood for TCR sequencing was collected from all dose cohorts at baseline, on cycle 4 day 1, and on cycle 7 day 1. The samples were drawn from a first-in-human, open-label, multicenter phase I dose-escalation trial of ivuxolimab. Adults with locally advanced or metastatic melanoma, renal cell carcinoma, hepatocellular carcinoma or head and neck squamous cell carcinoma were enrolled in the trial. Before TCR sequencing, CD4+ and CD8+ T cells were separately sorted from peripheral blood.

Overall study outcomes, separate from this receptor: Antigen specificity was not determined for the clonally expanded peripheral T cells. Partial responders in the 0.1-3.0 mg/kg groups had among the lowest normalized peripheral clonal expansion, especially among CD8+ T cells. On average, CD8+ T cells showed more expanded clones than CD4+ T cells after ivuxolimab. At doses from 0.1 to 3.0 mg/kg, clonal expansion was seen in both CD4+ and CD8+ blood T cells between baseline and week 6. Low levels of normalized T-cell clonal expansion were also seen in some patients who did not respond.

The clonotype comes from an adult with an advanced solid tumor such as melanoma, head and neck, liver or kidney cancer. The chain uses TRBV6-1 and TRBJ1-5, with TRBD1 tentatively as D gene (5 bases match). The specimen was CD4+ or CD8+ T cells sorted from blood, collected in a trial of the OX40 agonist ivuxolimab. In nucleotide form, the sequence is TGTGCCAGCAGTGGGGACTCCGGGAACGATCAGCCCCAGCATTTT. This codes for CASSGDSGNDQPQHF.